Given below is one T cell receptor (beta chain) in context. The antigen remains unidentified. This sample is drawn from a study of cytotoxic CD8 clonotypes in ibrutinib-treated CLL. Findings of the study overall: Few clonotypes were public, and these shrank or held steady under treatment.

Germline loops: CDR1 SGHDN, CDR2 FVKESK. V was pared by 4 bases and J by 2 bases, with 12 bases between. CDR3 length: 14 amino acids. Here immunoSEQ multiplex PCR was the method, and the copy in TCRdb shows in-frame clones only, minus some. The sample lists 55,000 to 80,000 clones, 75% to 95% seen once, with 3% to 3.5% in the top ten. The starting material was PBMCs, obtained after 12 months of ibrutinib treatment. The source of this sequence is a human donor with chronic lymphocytic leukemia. The chain has TRBV14 and TRBJ2-7; tentatively, D is TRBD2 (5 bases). CDR3 protein: CASSPPGIAYEQYF. For the CDR3, the DNA is TGTGCCAGCAGCCCCCCGGGGATTGCCTACGAGCAGTACTTC.